Presented here are 25 T cell receptor beta chains from one specimen sequenced in a study of cytomegalovirus exposure and HLA in healthy donors. It was with 60 Vbeta and 13 Jbeta primers that the PCR ran. Assay used: immunoSEQ multiplex PCR; TCRdb lists only in-frame clones, some missing. The sample has approximately 54,000 clones; roughly 85% are singletons. Sequenced sample: PBMCs. All receptors come from a woman aged 18-29 years in good health and CMV-seronegative.

Worth noting for this clone: One end of the junction varies from germline; a read error may be responsible. The chain joins TRBV15 to TRBJ2-6, with D perhaps matching TRBD1 (5 bases). Germline V gene sequence: CDR1 LNHNV, CDR2 YYDKDF (reference sequence). The CDR3 is 16 residues long. CDR3 in DNA: TGTGCCACCAGCAGAGTGATGGGTTCTGGGGCCAACGGCCTGACTTTC. It encodes CATSRVMGSGANGLTF.

The chain joins TRBV5-6 to TRBJ2-2, with 7 bases identical to TRBD1. J lost 9 bases, V lost 0 bases, and 2 bases had no gene match. CDR3 length: 13 amino acids. CDR1 SGHDT and CDR2 YYEEEE come from the germline V gene. The CDR3: CASSLAGGWELFF. The CDR3 bases are TGTGCCAGCAGCTTGGCAGGGGGTTGGGAGCTGTTTTTT.

V is TRBV11-2 and J is TRBJ2-1; 13 nucleotides align to TRBD2. The junction had 0 bases not matched to a gene; V was cut back by 1 base and J by 6 bases. The germline V gene encodes CDR1 SGHAT and CDR2 FQNNGV. This CDR3 comprises 15 residues. CDR3 residues: CASSLGTSGSNEQFF. The CDR3 DNA reads TGTGCCAGCAGCTTAGGGACTAGCGGGAGCAATGAGCAGTTCTTC.

The rearrangement uses TRBV11-2 and TRBJ1-3, with TRBD1 matching 8 bases. The germline gives CDR1 SGHAT, CDR2 FQNNGV. The CDR3 has 15 amino acids. J was trimmed by 2 bases and V by 5 bases; bases with no gene match: 5. CDR3 sequence reads: CASSPGTGTGNTIYF. The CDR3 DNA sequence: TGTGCCAGCAGCCCGGGGACAGGAACTGGAAACACCATATATTTT.

The sample holds one count of this clone. This chain connects TRBV28 to TRBJ1-5; 11 bases agree with TRBD1. Germline V gene lookup returns CDR1 MDHEN and CDR2 SYDVKM. The CDR3 consists of 14 residues. Trimming at V came to 7 bases and at J to 6 bases, leaving 5 bases not matched to a gene. The CDR3: CASTDGQGAQPQHF. The CDR3 DNA is TGTGCCAGCACCGACGGACAGGGGGCTCAGCCCCAGCATTTT.

V usage is TRBV6-6 and J usage is TRBJ1-6; tentatively, D is TRBD1 (6 bases). CDR1 and CDR2 (germline): MNHNY, SVGAGI (reference sequence). This CDR3 has 12 residues. CDR3 coding DNA: TGTGCTGTACAGGGAGTTGATTCACCCCTCCACTTT. Amino acid sequence: CAVQGVDSPLHF.

This rearrangement joins TRBV6-1 to TRBJ1-5; D perhaps matches TRBD1 (6 bases). From germline, CDR1 is MNHNS and CDR2 SASEGT. The CDR3 loop spans 13 amino acids. V lost 4 bases, J lost 4 bases, and 8 bases lay in between. The CDR3 nucleotides read TGTGCCAGCAGTGGCAGGGGTAATCAGCCCCAGCATTTT. Translated, it gives CASSGRGNQPQHF.

This clone was counted once. The same CDR3 arises from other DNA sequences in this sample as well. The chain uses TRBV7-9 and TRBJ1-5, with a possible D match to TRBD1 (5 bases). The CDR3 has 14 amino acids. Trimming took 1 base from V and 4 from J, leaving 8 bases between them. Germline values: CDR1 SEHNR, CDR2 FQNEAQ (reference sequence). DNA for the CDR3: TGTGCCAGCAGCTTAGGTACAGGTAATCAGCCCCAGCATTTT. This translates into CASSLGTGNQPQHF.

The rearrangement links TRBV28 to TRBJ1-4; no clear D gene. The germline CDR1 and CDR2 sequences are MDHEN and SYDVKM. V was clipped by 6 bases and J by 3 bases, with 14 bases between them. This CDR3 is 15 amino acids long. Here the CDR3 DNA reads TGTGCCAGCAGCCCCGGGTCGAGGGCTAATGAAAAACTGTTTTTT. Translation gives CASSPGSRANEKLFF.

The V call is TRBV27, the J call TRBJ1-5; 7 bases fit TRBD1. The J segment lost 1 base and the V segment lost 2 bases, leaving 5 bases of the junction unmatched. Germline lookup yields CDR1 MNHEY and CDR2 SMNVEV (reference sequence). There are 16 residues in the CDR3. The CDR3 bases are TGTGCCAGCAGTTTAAGGGGGCCGTCAAGCAATCAGCCCCAGCATTTT. Encoded protein: CASSLRGPSSNQPQHF.

CDR3: CASSLESRAATDTQYF. CDR3 bases: TGCGCCAGCAGCTTGGAATCGAGGGCCGCCACAGATACGCAGTATTTT. The V and J genes are TRBV5-1 and TRBJ2-3, with D perhaps matching TRBD2 (5 bases). The CDR3 covers 16 residues. Looked up from germline, CDR1 is SGHRS and CDR2 is YFSETQ. Trimming took off 0 bases at V and 2 bases at J, with 13 bases between the two ends.

This clone occurred once. This chain joins TRBV6-1 and TRBJ2-3, with D tentatively TRBD2 (5 bases). V gave up 2 bases and J gave up 4 bases, with 19 bases separating them. There are 17 residues in the CDR3. Germline V gene sequence: CDR1 MNHNS, CDR2 SASEGT. CDR3 in amino acids: CASSEISGRFGADTQYF. CDR3 sequence (DNA): TGTGCCAGCAGTGAAATTTCCGGAAGGTTCGGGGCAGATACGCAGTATTTT.

The V gene is TRBV28, the J gene TRBJ1-5, with 9 bases aligning to TRBD1. The V gene end was trimmed by 6 bases and the J gene end by 8 bases; junction bases not matched to a gene: 14. CDR1 and CDR2 (germline): MDHEN, SYDVKM. The CDR3 is 16 amino acids. The CDR3 nucleotides read TGTGCCAGCAGCACTTCGGACAGGGGTAGGGTAGAGCCCCAGCATTTT. Protein product: CASSTSDRGRVEPQHF.

The chain is built from TRBV7-2 and TRBJ2-1, with TRBD2 matching over 11 bases. The CDR3 extends over 15 amino acids. V shed 5 bases and J 9 bases; nucleotides not matched to a gene: 9. Germline CDR1 reads SGHTA; CDR2 reads FQGNSA. CDR3 amino acids: CASSPPGLAGGEQFF. In nucleotides, the CDR3 is TGTGCCAGCAGCCCACCAGGACTAGCGGGTGGTGAGCAGTTCTTC.

This clone was counted once. The CDR3 here is CASSPKTRQGARDTQYF. In nucleotides, the CDR3 is TGTGCCAGCAGCCCGAAGACCCGACAGGGGGCTCGAGATACGCAGTATTTT. This chain uses TRBV9 with TRBJ2-3; 10 bases match TRBD1. V was pared by 4 bases and J by 5 bases, with 13 bases of the junction left unmatched. Germline lookup yields CDR1 SGDLS and CDR2 YYNGEE. CDR3 length equals 17 residues. Full variable domain (outside the CDR3, taken from reference TRBV9 and TRBJ2-3): DSGVTQTPKHLITATGQRVTLRCSPRSGDLSVYWYQQSLDQGLQFLIQYYNGEERAKGNILERFSAQQFPDLHSELNLSSLELGDSALYFCASSPKTRQGARDTQYFGPGTRLTVL.

The gene calls are TRBV29-1 and TRBJ1-4; weak D call: TRBD1 (6 bases). The CDR3 is made up of 16 amino acids. CDR1 is SQVTM and CDR2 is ANQGSEA in the germline V gene. V was pared by 4 bases and J by 0 bases, with 15 bases between. The CDR3 nucleotides are TGCAGCGTTGGAGGTGGGGGCGGTGCAACTAATGAAAAACTGTTTTTT. Protein: CSVGGGGGATNEKLFF.

The chain couples TRBV19 to TRBJ2-5; 8 positions match TRBD2. Germline CDR1 and CDR2: LNHDA and SQIVND (reference sequence). V was pared by 3 bases and J by 5 bases, with 5 bases of the junction left unmatched. This CDR3 is built from 14 residues. CDR3 loop: CASSITGGPETQYF. The CDR3 bases are TGTGCCAGTAGTATTACGGGAGGGCCGGAGACCCAGTACTTC.

The rearrangement links TRBV10-1 to TRBJ1-1; no clear D gene. Germline loops: CDR1 WNHNN, CDR2 SYGVQD (reference sequence). The ends were cut back, 0 bases at V and 1 base at J, with 6 bases in the middle. The CDR3 loop spans 14 amino acids. The CDR3 DNA is TGCGCCAGCAGTGAGTCAACAGAGAACACTGAAGCTTTCTTT. Its protein is CASSESTENTEAFF.

The gene calls are TRBV12-5 and TRBJ1-5; 11 bases agree with TRBD1. From germline, CDR1 is LGHNT and CDR2 FRNRAP. With V trimmed by 0 bases and J by 5 bases, 6 bases remained unmatched. CDR3 size: 17 residues. The CDR3 sequence: CASGLVLGDRGDQPQHF. In DNA, the CDR3 is TGTGCTAGTGGTTTGGTACTAGGGGACAGGGGGGATCAGCCCCAGCATTTT.

The chain employs TRBV6-5 and TRBJ2-1; 11 bases fit TRBD2. The length of the CDR3 is 15 residues. Trimming took 8 bases from V and 4 from J; bases not matched to a gene: 7. Germline V gene sequence: CDR1 MNHEY, CDR2 SVGAGI. CDR3 nucleotides: TGTGCCAGCGCCCAGGGACTAGCGGTTTACAATGAGCAGTTCTTC. Its translation: CASAQGLAVYNEQFF.

This chain links TRBV27 with TRBJ2-7; D call uncertain. The germline V gene has CDR1 MNHEY and CDR2 SMNVEV (reference sequence). The germline V and J ends were trimmed by 6 bases and 2 bases, with 23 bases remaining between them. The CDR3 consists of 17 residues. CDR3 sequence: CASSPDIIVGATYEQYF. In DNA form, the CDR3 reads TGTGCCAGCAGCCCTGACATAATCGTGGGCGCCACCTACGAGCAGTACTTC.

In its sample, this clone was seen a few times. The chain combines TRBV6-4 with TRBJ2-1, with 10 bases aligning to TRBD2. V lost 0 bases, J lost 4 bases, and 3 bases stayed unmatched. The CDR3 contains 16 residues. From germline, CDR1 is MRHNA and CDR2 SNTAGT. The CDR3 protein is CASSDSASGGYNEQFF. The CDR3 coding sequence is TGTGCCAGCAGTGACTCGGCTAGCGGGGGATACAATGAGCAGTTCTTC.

This chain connects TRBV28 to TRBJ2-5; D is unresolved. Germline V lookup: CDR1 MDHEN, CDR2 SYDVKM. V lost 10 bases and J lost 5, with 5 bases in between. This CDR3 has 9 amino acids. CDR3 protein: CAIEETQYF. Written as DNA, the CDR3 is TGTGCCATCGAGGAGACCCAGTACTTC.

The genes are TRBV28 and TRBJ2-1, with 11 bases that match TRBD1. The CDR3 sequence is 14 residues long. Unmatched junction bases numbered 7, after V lost 8 bases and J lost 7 bases. CDR1 and CDR2 (germline): MDHEN, SYDVKM. Here the CDR3 DNA reads TGTGCCAGCCACGGACAGGGGGCGAGGAATGAGCAGTTCTTC. Protein: CASHGQGARNEQFF.

This chain connects TRBV28 to TRBJ2-4; no definite D call. The CDR3 runs 14 residues. The V and J ends lost 5 bases and 12 bases respectively, with 20 bases between them. Germline loops: CDR1 MDHEN, CDR2 SYDVKM. CDR3 bases: TGTGCCAGCAGTCCCGTGGTTGAAGTCCCCAGTCAGTACTTC. Translation: CASSPVVEVPSQYF.